This TCR beta chain was sequenced in a study of early stage breast cancer tumors. For the study at large: The ER+/PR+/HER2- tumors included about 8 ductal and a few lobular carcinomas.

A word on this clone: Its antigen is not identified.

Germline assignment: CDR1 MNHEY and CDR2 SVGAGI. The CDR3 length is 15 residues. Trimming took 8 bases from V and 1 from J; bases not matched to a gene: 6. Each sample had two DNA replicates, roughly 0.48 ug blood or roughly 1.4 ug tissue. Only in-frame clones appear in the TCRdb table, and some are missing; sequencing was by immunoSEQ multiplex PCR. The table includes 20,000 to 25,000 clones, roughly 76% detected once. Findings and limits, study-wide: Tumor and normal breast were distinguished via blood comparison in about 90% of the 16 patients.

Sequenced input: blood. V gene TRBV6-5 combines with J gene TRBJ2-2; 8 positions match TRBD2. The clonotype comes from a person aged 55 to 70 with breast cancer. CDR3 protein: CASGGREENTGELFF. The CDR3 DNA is TGTGCCAGCGGTGGGCGGGAGGAGAACACCGGGGAGCTGTTTTTT.